A single sample is the source of the 10 T cell receptor beta chains below, sequenced in a study of T cell responses to AZD1222 COVID-19 vaccine (dated by TCRdb to about 2021). The sample's time point label is to be understood as: baseline before first vaccination. Reading the label with the study, this specimen's treatment or condition is: meningococcal conjugate vaccine given as trial control. Libraries came from the immunoSEQ multiplex PCR assay. TCRdb mirrors the immuneACCESS table, restricted to in-frame sequences. Some clones are absent from its copies; in checked studies, under half trace to an unresolved V gene, and the reason for the others is unknown. The sample includes about 140,000 clones, with more than 85% observed a single time. Of the sample, over 0.9% is held by the ten largest clones. The sample in question was peripheral blood, obtained on day 0 of MenACWY control vaccination. These receptor sequences come from an adult in good health.

This chain links TRBV27 with TRBJ1-2; no definite D call. Trimming took off 5 bases at V and 8 bases at J, with 15 bases between the two ends. The CDR3 has 13 residues. Germline V CDR1 and CDR2: MNHEY, SMNVEV (reference sequence). The CDR3 nucleotides are TGTGCCAGCAGTCCGCGAGGTGGGGAGGGCTACACCTTC. Translating gives CASSPRGGEGYTF.

This rearrangement joins TRBV11-2 to TRBJ1-1; D ambiguous. Deletions cut 2 bases from V and 7 bases from J, with 5 bases between. Germline V gives CDR1 SGHAT, CDR2 FQNNGV. The length of the CDR3 is 11 residues. The CDR3 is CASSLKFEAFF. The CDR3 nucleotides read TGTGCCAGCAGCTTAAAGTTTGAAGCTTTCTTT.

This chain links TRBV7-3 with TRBJ2-3; 9 positions agree with TRBD2. The germline V gene encodes CDR1 SGHTA and CDR2 FQGTGA. The CDR3 covers 15 residues. J was trimmed by 5 bases and V by 2 bases; bases with no gene match: 5. The CDR3 sequence is CASSLLPSGVDTQYF. In DNA form, the CDR3 reads TGTGCCAGCAGCTTACTTCCTAGCGGGGTAGATACGCAGTATTTT.

V usage is TRBV6-1 and J usage is TRBJ2-3, with 13 bases that match TRBD2. Germline-derived CDR1 and CDR2 are MNHNS and SASEGT. V dropped 4 bases and J dropped 4; count of bases not matched to a gene: 11. This CDR3 comprises 18 residues. DNA for the CDR3: TGTGCCAGCAGTGGAGGGTTGTTAGGACTAGCGGGGGCAGATACGCAGTATTTT. This sequence encodes CASSGGLLGLAGADTQYF.

In DNA form, the CDR3 reads TGTGCCAGTAGTATAGATAACAAGAACACTGAAGCTTTCTTT. This encodes CASSIDNKNTEAFF. The chain recombines TRBV19 with TRBJ1-1; no reliable D call. Between the trimmed V and J ends, which lost 0 bases and 1 base, there was a span of 6 bases. The CDR3 is 14 residues long. CDR1 LNHDA and CDR2 SQIVND come from the germline V gene (reference sequence).

The genes are TRBV18 and TRBJ2-7; D is possibly TRBD1 or TRBD2 (5 bases each). The ends were cut back, 3 bases at V and 3 bases at J, with 6 bases in the middle. The germline gives CDR1 KGHSH, CDR2 LQKENI. The CDR3 sequence is 12 residues long. The CDR3 loop is CASSPGGYEQYF. The CDR3 bases are TGTGCCAGCTCACCTGGGGGCTACGAGCAGTACTTC.

This clone was seen just once. The CDR3 nucleotides read TGTGCCAGCAGCTTAACCCAGACAACTAATGAAAAACTGTTTTTT. It yields the protein CASSLTQTTNEKLFF. V and J are TRBV7-9 and TRBJ1-4; D not certain. From germline, CDR1 is SEHNR and CDR2 FQNEAQ (reference sequence). V dropped 2 bases and J dropped 0 bases, with 7 bases sitting between them. This CDR3 region has 15 residues.

V gene TRBV2 combines with J gene TRBJ2-7; TRBD2 matches 13 bases. Germline CDR1 reads SNHLY; CDR2 reads FYNNEI. V dropped 2 bases and J dropped 4; count of bases not matched to a gene: 2. The CDR3 totals 15 residues. CDR3 DNA sequence: TGTGCCAGCAGTGAAAGACTAGCGGGAGGATACGAGCAGTACTTC. Translating it yields CASSERLAGGYEQYF.

The chain employs TRBV7-9 and TRBJ2-7; a weak D match, TRBD2 (5 bases). The CDR3 totals 15 residues. The germline V and J ends were trimmed by 5 bases and 3 bases, with 17 bases remaining between them. Germline V lookup: CDR1 SEHNR, CDR2 FQNEAQ (reference sequence). The CDR3 region has the DNA TGTGCCAGCAGCCCCCCTAGAGGGCTAAGCTACGAGCAGTACTTC. It translates to CASSPPRGLSYEQYF.

DNA for the CDR3: TGCGCCAGCAGCCAAGATCGGCTCCCTAGCGGCTACACCTTC. It specifies CASSQDRLPSGYTF. This rearrangement joins TRBV4-1 to TRBJ1-2; D remains unclear. The CDR3 runs to 14 residues. V dropped 0 bases and J dropped 8 bases, with 13 bases sitting between them. Per germline, CDR1 MGHRA and CDR2 YSYEKL.